What follows are 8 T cell receptor beta chains derived from one specimen sequenced in a study of blood T cell repertoires in COVID-19 (dated by TCRdb to about 2020). Libraries were built with the immunoSEQ multiplex PCR assay. This immuneACCESS table, as held by TCRdb, lists in-frame sequences with V and J called but not all clones. Of the missing ones, under half trace to an unresolved V gene in checked studies; the others have no known cause. This sample gives over 250,000 clones in total; roughly 90% of them show up just once. The top ten clonotypes cover less than 3% of the sample. Sequencing was performed on PBMCs or T cells enriched from blood (not recorded which). The receptors originated from a woman in her 50s who had recovered from COVID-19.

This chain links TRBV27 with TRBJ2-1, with 8 bases matching TRBD1. The CDR3 extends over 17 amino acids. CDR1 is MNHEY and CDR2 is SMNVEV in the germline V gene (reference sequence). Trimming took 6 bases from V and 6 from J; bases not matched to a gene: 16. The CDR3: CASSRIIGQGELNEQFF. CDR3 coding DNA: TGTGCCAGCAGCCGGATAATTGGACAGGGAGAGCTCAATGAGCAGTTCTTC.

The rearrangement uses TRBV30 and TRBJ1-3; no definite D call. V lost 6 bases and J 0 bases, leaving 21 bases between the germline ends. The germline gives CDR1 GTSNPN, CDR2 SVGIG (reference sequence). This CDR3 has 17 residues. CDR3 in DNA: TGTGCCTGCGGCGGGCGGGGAACGGCCCTCTCTGGAAACACCATATATTTT. This sequence encodes CACGGRGTALSGNTIYF.

This clone was observed a single time. V and J are TRBV5-1 and TRBJ2-1; 8 nucleotides line up with TRBD2. Germline values: CDR1 SGHRS, CDR2 YFSETQ. With V trimmed by 0 bases and J by 0 bases, 5 bases remained unmatched. This CDR3 comprises 17 residues. CDR3 amino acids: CASSLALTSGSYNEQFF. For the CDR3, the DNA is TGCGCCAGCAGCTTGGCCCTAACTAGCGGCTCCTACAATGAGCAGTTCTTC.

This clone was counted once. This rearrangement joins TRBV4-2 to TRBJ1-2, with 7 bases that match TRBD1. The CDR3 has 15 residues. After removal of 3 bases from V and 7 bases from J, the junction contained 11 bases not matched to a gene. CDR1 LGHNA and CDR2 YNFKEQ come from the germline V gene. In DNA, the CDR3 is TGTGCCAGCAGCCATCTGATTCGGGACAGAAGTGGCTACACCTTC. Amino acids: CASSHLIRDRSGYTF.

This clone was seen just once. The rearrangement joins TRBV6-5 to TRBJ1-5; D is possibly TRBD1 (6 bases). The germline V and J ends were trimmed by 6 bases and 7 bases, with 16 bases remaining between them. Germline V gene sequence: CDR1 MNHEY, CDR2 SVGAGI. This CDR3 has 14 residues. The CDR3 DNA reads as TGTGCCAGCAGATTGGACAGTTCGAGCCAGCCCCAGCATTTT. Its translation: CASRLDSSSQPQHF.

J is TRBJ1-2 and V is TRBV19, with a possible D match to TRBD1 (6 bases). The germline CDR1 and CDR2 sequences are LNHDA and SQIVND (reference sequence). Trimming removed 3 bases from V and 2 bases from J, with 10 bases in between. The CDR3 spans 14 residues. The CDR3 protein is CASSIGTINYGYTF. The CDR3 nucleotides read TGTGCCAGTAGTATCGGGACAATCAACTATGGCTACACCTTC.

CDR3 nucleotide sequence: TGTGCCAGCAGCCAAGGGGGACAGGGGATCTACGAGCAGTACTTC. Protein sequence: CASSQGGQGIYEQYF. The V call is TRBV3-1 (or the pseudogene TRBV3-2), the J call TRBJ2-7; TRBD1 matches at 10 bases. Trimming removed 1 base from V and 3 bases from J; junction bases left unmatched: 3. The CDR3 consists of 15 residues. Germline CDR1 reads LGHDT; CDR2 reads YNNKEL (reference sequence).

V gene TRBV9 combines with J gene TRBJ2-1, with D unclear. Trimming pared 3 bases from V and 8 bases from J, leaving 6 bases between. CDR3 length: 11 amino acids. Germline values: CDR1 SGDLS, CDR2 YYNGEE. CDR3: CASSALDEQFF. The CDR3, as DNA: TGTGCCAGCAGCGCATTAGATGAGCAGTTCTTC.